The clone carrying this T cell receptor beta chain occurred many times. The antigen remains undetermined. The cDNA was synthesized by 5'RACE incorporating 10-nucleotide random UMIs. Over 170 million TCR-beta sequences from 15-18 subjects came from every sequencing run. TCRdb fed the 5' RACE reads into MiXCR, producing one record per CDR3 protein. The data contain about 50,000 distinct CDR3 sequences, around 3.4% of them seen just once; the ten biggest clones take up more than 5%. The V gene's germline CDR1 is SGHTA and CDR2 FQGNSA. CDR3 length: 15 residues. J lost 5 bases, V lost 5 bases, and 5 bases had no gene match. This specimen comes from a study of neurological immune-mediated disorders. Notes on the study in general: Across subjects, no CDR3 amino acid sequence appeared in expanded clones of more than one subject, a finding that suggested private repertoires in all groups. When repertoires were grouped phylogenetically, those of 18 of 34 multiple sclerosis patients fell into one related-CDR3 cluster, a possible signature.

The chain employs TRBV7-2 and TRBJ2-5, with 13 bases matching TRBD2. Sequencing input: PBMCs. The source is a man in his forties with multiple sclerosis. This CDR3 reads CASSTSGGAGETQYF. For the CDR3, the DNA is TGTGCCAGCAGCACTAGCGGGGGGGCCGGGGAGACCCAGTACTTC.